This T cell receptor beta chain was identified in a study of T cells in Graves' hyperthyroidism and ophthalmopathy. V gave up 2 bases and J gave up 8 bases; unmatched junction bases: 13. The CDR3 covers 16 residues. The germline V gene has CDR1 SGHDT and CDR2 YYEEEE. RNA transcripts provided the source from which TCR beta CDR3 regions were amplified. An initial round of RT-PCR targeting the TCR CDR3 relied on the HTBI primer set. MiXCR, run by TCRdb on the multiplex PCR reads, gives a single entry per CDR3 protein. The table lists approximately 300,000 distinct CDR3 sequences, about 17% of them singletons, with over 45% in the top ten. As for this clonotype: Antigen unknown.

Findings of the study overall: The majority of expanded thyroid clonotypes above 0.001 also appeared in blood.

Subjects with ophthalmopathy showed a Clinical Activity Score no lower than 3, a NOSPECS grade no lower than 4, and a duration shorter than 3 months. Lactation, pregnancy, other autoimmune disease or uncontrolled infection led to exclusion of patients. The sample taken for sequencing was blood. The clonotype comes from a woman aged 55-70 years with Graves' ophthalmopathy. The rearrangement uses TRBV5-6 and TRBJ2-1; 7 positions match TRBD2. This chain's CDR3 is CASSFLPDSSGDEQFF. The CDR3 DNA follows: TGTGCCAGCAGCTTCCTCCCAGACTCGAGCGGGGATGAGCAGTTCTTC.